Described below is a single T cell receptor (beta chain) sequence and its context. Antigen specificity is unknown. This sample stems from a study of human T cells and chemical hapten exposure. Study-wide findings and caveats: The number of TCRs over 1 in 1000 frequency stayed unchanged after DPC. In comparison with controls, expanded TCRs gave rise to a significantly larger number of large CDR3 similarity clusters. Healthy people's immune response may differ from that of the donors, who had alopecia.

The time point was: patch test 3, about 24 weeks after DPC sensitization. Described treatment: therapeutic diphenylcyclopropenone sensitization with weekly scalp DPC. A single record per CDR3 protein comes from TCRdb applying MiXCR to the RACE reads. The table shows tens of thousands of distinct CDR3 sequences, with 10% to 15% occurring only once. Specimen: whole blood, collected in connection with sensitization to the hapten diphenylcyclopropenone (DPC). The sequence came from a woman between 45 and 60 years old with alopecia areata. Some clones in this sample may be carry-over from other donors' samples.

For the CDR3, the DNA is TGTGCCAGCAGCGAACAGGGGATGGGTAATTCACCCCTCCACTTT. Amino acid sequence: CASSEQGMGNSPLHF. The V and J genes are TRBV7-9 and TRBJ1-6; 7 nucleotides agree with TRBD1. There are 15 residues in the CDR3. J gave up 6 bases and V 5 bases, and 7 bases lay outside the gene matches. Germline loops: CDR1 SEHNR, CDR2 FQNEAQ (reference sequence).